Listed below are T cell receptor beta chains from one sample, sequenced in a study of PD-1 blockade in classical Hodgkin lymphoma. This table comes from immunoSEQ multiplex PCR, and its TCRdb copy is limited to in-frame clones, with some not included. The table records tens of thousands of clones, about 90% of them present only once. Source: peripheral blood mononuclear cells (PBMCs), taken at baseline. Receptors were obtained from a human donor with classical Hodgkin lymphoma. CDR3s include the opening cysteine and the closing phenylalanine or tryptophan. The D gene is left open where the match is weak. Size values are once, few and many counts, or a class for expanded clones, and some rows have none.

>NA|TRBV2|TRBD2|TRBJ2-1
CASSLRWSGLAGERDNEQFF
TGTGCCAGCAGTCTACGTTGGTCCGGACTAGCGGGGGAGCGGGACAATGAGCAGTTCTTC
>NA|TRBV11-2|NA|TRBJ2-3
CASSLGRWDIPDTQYF
TGTGCCAGCAGCTTAGGTCGTTGGGACATCCCAGATACGCAGTATTTT
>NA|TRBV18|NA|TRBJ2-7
CASSENTYEQYF
TGTGCCAGCTCGGAGAACACCTACGAGCAGTACTTC
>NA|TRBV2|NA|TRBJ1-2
CASSEALRKGYTF
TGTGCCAGCAGTGAAGCGCTTCGGAAAGGCTACACCTTC
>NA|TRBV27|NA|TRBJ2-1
CASKITGTSARDEQFF
TGTGCCAGCAAAATCACCGGGACAAGCGCTAGGGATGAGCAGTTCTTC
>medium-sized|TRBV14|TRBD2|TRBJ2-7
CASSLDSSGTTPTPHYEQYF
TGTGCCAGCAGCCTTGACTCGTCCGGGACTACCCCAACGCCTCACTACGAGCAGTACTTC
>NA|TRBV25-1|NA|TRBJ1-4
CASRATSEKLFF
TGTGCCAGCAGGGCCACTAGTGAAAAACTGTTTTTT
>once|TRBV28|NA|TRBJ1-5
CASSLRTLRSNQPQHF
TGTGCCAGCAGTCTCCGGACATTAAGGAGCAATCAGCCCCAGCATTTT
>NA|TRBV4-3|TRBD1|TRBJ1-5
CASSHSLSPSGGQPQHF
TGCGCCAGCAGCCACTCCCTAAGCCCATCAGGGGGACAGCCCCAGCATTTT
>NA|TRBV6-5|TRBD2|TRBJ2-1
CASSYFGGRAWDEQFF
TGTGCCAGCAGTTACTTTGGCGGGAGGGCCTGGGATGAGCAGTTCTTC
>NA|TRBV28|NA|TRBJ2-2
CASSLGDINTGELFF
TGTGCCAGCAGTTTGGGAGACATCAACACCGGGGAGCTGTTTTTT
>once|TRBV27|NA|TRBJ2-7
CASSLVEGSYEQYF
TGTGCCAGCAGTTTAGTGGAGGGCTCGTACGAGCAGTACTTC
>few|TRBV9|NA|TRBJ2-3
CASAGGHSTDTQYF
TGTGCCTCCGCCGGGGGGCATAGCACAGATACGCAGTATTTT
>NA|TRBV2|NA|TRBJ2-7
CASQPSRVEYEQYF
TGTGCCAGCCAGCCCTCCAGGGTAGAGTACGAGCAGTACTTC
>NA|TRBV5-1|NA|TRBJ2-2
CASRASTTGELFF
TGCGCCAGCAGGGCTAGCACAACCGGGGAGCTGTTTTTT
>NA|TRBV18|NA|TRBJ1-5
CASGGGTGQPQHF
TGTGCCAGCGGGGGAGGGACCGGACAGCCCCAGCATTTT
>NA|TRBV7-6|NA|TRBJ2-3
CASSLTGIADTQYF
TGTGCCAGCAGCTTAACAGGTATCGCAGATACGCAGTATTTT
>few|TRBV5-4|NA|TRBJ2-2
CASSLLERRELFF
TGTGCCAGCAGCTTGTTGGAGCGCCGGGAGCTGTTTTTT
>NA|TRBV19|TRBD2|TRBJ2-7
CASSIRPSGGYEQYF
TGTGCCAGTAGTATTCGCCCTAGCGGGGGCTACGAGCAGTACTTC
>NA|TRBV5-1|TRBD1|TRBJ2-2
CASTDGTGGTNTGELFF
TGCGCCAGCACCGACGGGACAGGGGGTACGAACACCGGGGAGCTGTTTTTT
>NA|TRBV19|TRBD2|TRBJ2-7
CASSPGLAGSYEQYF
TGTGCCAGTAGCCCAGGACTAGCGGGATCCTACGAGCAGTACTTC
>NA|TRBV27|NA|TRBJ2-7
CASSLNTGPLYEQYF
TGTGCCAGCAGTTTGAATACAGGGCCCCTTTACGAGCAGTACTTC
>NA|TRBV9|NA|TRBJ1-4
CASSVGGSPNEKLFF
TGTGCCAGCAGCGTAGGGGGGAGTCCTAATGAAAAACTGTTTTTT
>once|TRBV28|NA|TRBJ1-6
CASTWGQGWNNSPLHF
TGTGCCAGCACCTGGGGGCAGGGTTGGAATAATTCACCCCTCCACTTT
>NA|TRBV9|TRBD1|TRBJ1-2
CASSAQGWDFSGYTF
TGTGCCAGCAGCGCACAGGGGTGGGATTTCTCTGGCTACACCTTC
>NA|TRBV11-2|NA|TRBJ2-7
CASSSRSYEQYF
TGTGCCAGCAGCTCGCGCTCCTACGAGCAGTACTTC
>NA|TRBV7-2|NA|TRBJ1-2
CASSPGGWQDLHGYTF
TGTGCCAGCAGCCCTGGGGGATGGCAGGATTTACATGGCTACACCTTC
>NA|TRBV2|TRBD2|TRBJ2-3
CASSWGLAGDTQYF
TGTGCCAGCAGTTGGGGACTAGCGGGAGATACGCAGTATTTT
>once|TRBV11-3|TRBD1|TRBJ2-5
CASSRTGIETQYF
TGTGCCAGCAGCAGGACAGGGATCGAGACCCAGTACTTC
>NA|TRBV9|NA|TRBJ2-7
CASSVGPAYEQYF
TGTGCCAGCAGCGTAGGACCTGCCTACGAGCAGTACTTC
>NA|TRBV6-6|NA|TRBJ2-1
CASSQGLPNEQFF
TGTGCCAGCAGTCAGGGACTTCCCAATGAGCAGTTCTTC
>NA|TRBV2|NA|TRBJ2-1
CASGGGLAVNNNEQFF
TGTGCCAGCGGGGGGGGCCTAGCGGTAAATAACAATGAGCAGTTCTTC
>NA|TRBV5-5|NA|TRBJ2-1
CASSDDQIQGGEQFF
TGTGCCAGCAGCGACGACCAGATTCAGGGGGGTGAGCAGTTCTTC
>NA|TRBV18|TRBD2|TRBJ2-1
CASSPPPTLGLAGGYEQFF
TGTGCCAGCTCACCACCACCTACCCTGGGACTAGCGGGAGGGTATGAGCAGTTCTTC
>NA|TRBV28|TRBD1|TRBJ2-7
CASSSGQGSSYELYF
TGTGCCAGCAGCTCCGGACAGGGAAGCTCCTACGAGCTGTACTTC
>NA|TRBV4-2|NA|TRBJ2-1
CASSQDGGRDNEQFF
TGTGCCAGCAGCCAAGATGGAGGGAGAGACAATGAGCAGTTCTTC
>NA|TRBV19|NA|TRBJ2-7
CASSAPSDGGSYEQYF
TGTGCCAGTAGTGCCCCCTCCGATGGGGGTTCCTACGAGCAGTACTTC
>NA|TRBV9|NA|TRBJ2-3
CASSVVNREGTDTQYF
TGTGCCAGCAGCGTGGTGAACAGGGAAGGGACAGATACGCAGTATTTT
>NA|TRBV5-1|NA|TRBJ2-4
CASSLFGIAVERNIQYF
TGCGCCAGCAGCTTGTTTGGCATCGCCGTGGAAAGAAACATTCAGTACTTC
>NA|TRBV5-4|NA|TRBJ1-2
CASSPDSNYGYTF
TGTGCCAGCAGCCCGGACAGTAACTATGGCTACACCTTC
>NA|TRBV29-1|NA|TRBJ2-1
CSVSLEAGNEQFF
TGCAGCGTTTCCCTTGAAGCGGGCAATGAGCAGTTCTTC
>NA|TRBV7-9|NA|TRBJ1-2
CASSDHPFYGYTF
TGTGCCAGCAGTGACCACCCGTTCTATGGCTACACCTTC
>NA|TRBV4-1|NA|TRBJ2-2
CASSQDWVAANTGELFF
TGCGCCAGCAGCCAAGATTGGGTAGCGGCGAACACCGGGGAGCTGTTTTTT
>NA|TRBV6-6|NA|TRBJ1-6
CASSQTSYNSPLHF
TGTGCCAGCAGCCAGACAAGCTATAATTCACCCCTCCACTTT
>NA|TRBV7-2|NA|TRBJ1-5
CASSLGGNVNQPQHF
TGTGCCAGCAGCTTAGGCGGGAACGTCAATCAGCCCCAGCATTTT
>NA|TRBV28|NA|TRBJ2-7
CASSPVVVMSPYEQYF
TGTGCCAGCAGTCCCGTGGTAGTAATGTCCCCCTACGAGCAGTACTTC
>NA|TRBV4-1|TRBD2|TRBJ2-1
CASSQDAAGGYNEQFF
TGCGCCAGCAGCCAAGACGCAGCGGGGGGCTACAATGAGCAGTTCTTC
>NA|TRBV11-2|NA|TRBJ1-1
CASSLMGRRNTEAFF
TGTGCCAGCAGCTTAATGGGACGGCGGAACACTGAAGCTTTCTTT
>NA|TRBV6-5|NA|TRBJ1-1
CASSYTGDLLEAFF
TGTGCCAGCAGTTACACGGGGGATCTCTTAGAAGCTTTCTTT
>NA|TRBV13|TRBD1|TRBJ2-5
CASSPQRQGVRETQYF
TGTGCCAGCAGCCCCCAACGACAGGGGGTTCGAGAGACCCAGTACTTC
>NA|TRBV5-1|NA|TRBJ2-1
CASSLWPSSSYNEQFF
TGCGCCAGCAGCTTGTGGCCTTCAAGCTCCTACAATGAGCAGTTCTTC
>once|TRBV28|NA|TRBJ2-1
CASSLSGEYNEQFF
TGTGCCAGCAGTTTGTCGGGGGAATACAATGAGCAGTTCTTC
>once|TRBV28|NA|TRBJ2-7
CASSLPWGPGDRSYEQYF
TGTGCCAGCAGTTTACCGTGGGGCCCGGGGGACAGATCCTACGAGCAGTACTTC
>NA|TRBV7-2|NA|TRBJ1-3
CASSFPDTGNTIYF
TGTGCCAGCAGCTTTCCGGACACTGGAAACACCATATATTTT
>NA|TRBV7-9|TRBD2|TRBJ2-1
CASSFFASGKNEQFF
TGTGCCAGCAGCTTCTTTGCTAGCGGGAAGAATGAGCAGTTCTTC